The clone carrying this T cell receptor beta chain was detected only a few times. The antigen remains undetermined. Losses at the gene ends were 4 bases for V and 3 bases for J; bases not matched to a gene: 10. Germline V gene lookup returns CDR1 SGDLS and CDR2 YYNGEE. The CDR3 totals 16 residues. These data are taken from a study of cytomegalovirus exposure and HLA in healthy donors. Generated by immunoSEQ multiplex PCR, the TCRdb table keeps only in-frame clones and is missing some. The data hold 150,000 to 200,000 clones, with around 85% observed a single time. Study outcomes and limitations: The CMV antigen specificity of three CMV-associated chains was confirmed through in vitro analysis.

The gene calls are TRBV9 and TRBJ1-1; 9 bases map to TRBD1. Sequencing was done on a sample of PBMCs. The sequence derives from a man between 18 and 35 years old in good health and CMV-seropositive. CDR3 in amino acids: CASSPSLGQGYTEAFF. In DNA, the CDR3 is TGTGCCAGCAGCCCATCTTTAGGACAGGGGTACACTGAAGCTTTCTTT.